Below, 28 T cell receptor beta chains from the same sample are listed, as sequenced in a study of cytomegalovirus exposure and HLA in healthy donors. PCR used 60 Vbeta primers and 13 Jbeta primers. Measured with immunoSEQ multiplex PCR; TCRdb has only the in-frame clones, and not every one. This sample's table reports around 50,000 clones. Sequenced sample: PBMCs. The receptors stem from a female donor in good health and CMV-seronegative.

The chain uses TRBV6-5 and TRBJ1-1; D is ambiguous. Germline CDR1 is MNHEY and CDR2 is SVGAGI. The V end lost 5 bases, the J end lost 4 bases, and 8 bases lay between the germline ends. The CDR3 totals 12 residues. The CDR3 region is CASSRAATEAFF. The CDR3 DNA follows: TGTGCCAGCAGTCGCGCGGCCACTGAAGCTTTCTTT.

The chain joins TRBV15 to TRBJ1-1, with no clear D. The V end was cut by 7 bases, the J end by 1 base, with 10 bases between. CDR3 size: 13 residues. Germline lookup yields CDR1 LNHNV and CDR2 YYDKDF (reference sequence). The DNA for the CDR3 is TGTGCCACCACCCTTCGAGCGAACACTGAAGCTTTCTTT. Residues: CATTLRANTEAFF.

CDR3 residues: CASSRPLGAGDVRNEQYF. CDR3 coding DNA: TGTGCCTCGAGCCGTCCGCTTGGGGCGGGAGACGTTAGGAACGAGCAGTACTTC. V gene TRBV30 combines with J gene TRBJ2-7; 7 positions agree with TRBD2. This CDR3 region has 18 residues. With 7 bases clipped from V and 5 bases from J, the junction kept 26 bases outside the gene matches. Germline values: CDR1 GTSNPN, CDR2 SVGIG (reference sequence).

The chain links TRBV7-9 to TRBJ2-1; tentatively, D is TRBD2 (6 bases). CDR1 is SEHNR and CDR2 is FQNEAQ in the germline V gene (reference sequence). CDR3 length: 16 amino acids. Trimming took 3 bases from V and 4 from J, leaving 16 bases between them. CDR3 region: CASSFSGGVLYNEQFF. DNA for the CDR3: TGTGCCAGCAGCTTTAGCGGCGGGGTGCTTTACAATGAGCAGTTCTTC.

The chain is built from TRBV28 and TRBJ1-5; weak D call: TRBD1 (6 bases). The length of the CDR3 is 14 residues. Germline V gives CDR1 MDHEN, CDR2 SYDVKM. V shed 4 bases and J shed 7 bases, with 14 bases lying between them. The CDR3, as DNA: TGTGCCAGCAGTTCCCCGGCAGGGGAACAGCCCCAGCATTTT. This encodes CASSSPAGEQPQHF.

The V and J genes are TRBV2 and TRBJ1-1, with D hard to call. Trimming pared 1 base from V and 3 bases from J, leaving 15 bases between. Germline assignment: CDR1 SNHLY and CDR2 FYNNEI. This CDR3 is 16 amino acids long. The CDR3 DNA reads TGTGCCAGCAGTGAAGAGAGCGCGGGGTTGGACACTGAAGCTTTCTTT. This codes for CASSEESAGLDTEAFF.

The chain couples TRBV6-1 to TRBJ1-5, with TRBD1 as a possible D gene (6 bases). This CDR3 is 15 amino acids long. V was shortened by 3 bases and J by 3 bases, with 12 bases between the two germline ends. Germline CDR1 is MNHNS and CDR2 is SASEGT. The CDR3 loop reads CASSDGGAPNQPQHF. CDR3 nucleotide sequence: TGTGCCAGCAGTGATGGGGGGGCACCCAATCAGCCCCAGCATTTT.

The rearrangement uses TRBV6-5 and TRBJ2-1; TRBD2 matches at 9 bases. Germline assignment: CDR1 MNHEY and CDR2 SVGAGI. CDR3 length: 15 amino acids. The V and J ends lost 2 bases and 8 bases, in that order; junction bases with no gene match: 7. CDR3 loop: CASSYRQGGGDEQFF. CDR3 DNA sequence: TGTGCCAGCAGTTACCGACAAGGCGGGGGGGATGAGCAGTTCTTC.

The chain employs TRBV12-5 and TRBJ1-1; maybe TRBD1 (5 bases). Germline assignment: CDR1 LGHNT and CDR2 FRNRAP. Trimming left V 5 bases short and J 1 base short, with 14 bases between. The CDR3 has 15 residues. The CDR3 loop reads CASGQPRAENTEAFF. The CDR3 DNA reads TGTGCTAGTGGTCAGCCCAGGGCGGAGAACACTGAAGCTTTCTTT. Looking up the rest from reference TRBV12-5 and TRBJ1-1 gives the full variable domain: DARVTQTPRHKVTEMGQEVTMRCQPILGHNTVFWYRQTMMQGLELLAYFRNRAPLDDSGMPKDRFSAEMPDATLATLKIQPSEPRDSAVYFCASGQPRAENTEAFFGQGTRLTVV.

The chain combines TRBV18 with TRBJ1-1; TRBD1 matches at 9 bases. The ends lost 4 bases at V and 6 bases at J; junction bases unmatched: 9. Germline V gene sequence: CDR1 KGHSH, CDR2 LQKENI. This CDR3 region has 15 residues. CDR3 sequence: CASSLRRTGEAEAFF. CDR3 nucleotides: TGTGCCAGCTCACTCAGAAGGACAGGGGAAGCTGAAGCTTTCTTT.

This chain uses TRBV7-2 with TRBJ1-2; 8 bases fit TRBD1. Germline CDR1 reads SGHTA; CDR2 reads FQGNSA. This CDR3 region has 17 residues. The junction had 20 bases not matched to a gene; V was cut back by 6 bases and J by 8 bases. CDR3 protein: CASRRQGGQGREQGYTF. DNA for the CDR3: TGTGCCAGCAGACGCCAAGGCGGACAGGGACGCGAACAGGGCTACACCTTC.

The J gene is TRBJ2-2, the V gene TRBV29-1; D remains unclear. The CDR3 length is 13 residues. The V and J ends lost 3 bases and 1 base respectively, with 6 bases between them. Germline assignment: CDR1 SQVTM and CDR2 ANQGSEA. The CDR3 bases are TGCAGCGTTGATCCGGGGAACACCGGGGAGCTGTTTTTT. The encoded protein is CSVDPGNTGELFF.

This chain links TRBV15 with TRBJ1-1; D unclear. Germline CDR1 and CDR2: LNHNV and YYDKDF (reference sequence). Trimming left V 1 base short and J 2 bases short, with 5 bases between. The CDR3 is 13 amino acids. For the CDR3, the DNA is TGTGCCACCAGCAGAGGAGGTAACACTGAAGCTTTCTTT. Its protein product is CATSRGGNTEAFF.

This chain joins TRBV5-6 and TRBJ1-2; TRBD1 is a possible D gene (5 bases). The CDR3 runs to 13 residues. With 2 bases removed from V and 8 bases from J, the gap between germline ends came to 13 bases. The germline CDR1 and CDR2 sequences are SGHDT and YYEEEE. CDR3: CASSFLDRGGYTF. The CDR3 DNA is TGTGCCAGCAGCTTCTTAGATAGGGGAGGCTACACCTTC.

The V gene is TRBV19, the J gene TRBJ1-4; D might be TRBD1 (5 bases). Germline lookup yields CDR1 LNHDA and CDR2 SQIVND (reference sequence). The CDR3 has 15 residues. V lost 5 bases and J 8 bases, leaving 18 bases between the germline ends. CDR3 DNA: TGTGCCAGTAGTTTGAAAGCAGGGAGGTGGGAAAAACTGTTTTTT. This gives the protein CASSLKAGRWEKLFF.

This rearrangement joins TRBV5-1 to TRBJ2-7, with 10 bases fitting TRBD1. This CDR3 has 16 amino acids. The V segment lost 4 bases and the J segment 5 bases; nucleotides outside the gene matches: 12. Germline V CDR1 and CDR2: SGHRS, YFSETQ. CDR3 region: CASSIFGQGGRDEQYF. CDR3 in DNA: TGCGCCAGCAGCATCTTCGGACAGGGGGGACGGGACGAGCAGTACTTC.

This chain links TRBV2 with TRBJ1-5; TRBD1 aligns across 8 bases. The junction had 14 bases not matched to a gene; V was cut back by 6 bases and J by 7 bases. CDR1 is SNHLY, CDR2 FYNNEI, per germline. The CDR3 sequence is 16 residues long. The CDR3 DNA sequence: TGTGCCAGCAGCCGCAGTTATCAGGGGGCTGGACAGCCCCAGCATTTT. Protein sequence: CASSRSYQGAGQPQHF.

The V call is TRBV11-3, the J call TRBJ1-1; D not resolved. V shed 1 base and J shed 5 bases, with 8 bases lying between them. Germline CDR1 and CDR2: SGHNT and YENEEA. This CDR3 is built from 13 residues. CDR3 sequence: CASSLAGITEAFF. The DNA of the CDR3 is TGTGCCAGCAGCTTAGCCGGGATTACTGAAGCTTTCTTT.

The J gene is TRBJ2-5, the V gene TRBV5-1; no clear D. The V end lost 3 bases, the J end lost 4 bases, and 10 bases lay between the germline ends. This CDR3 has 13 residues. The germline CDR1 and CDR2 sequences are SGHRS and YFSETQ. The CDR3 loop reads CASSSGLRETQYF. CDR3 DNA sequence: TGCGCCAGCAGCTCCGGTCTTCGAGAGACCCAGTACTTC.

Written as DNA, the CDR3 is TGTGCCAGCAGCTTAGGCGGGACACGGACAGGGCAGTACTTC. This gives the protein CASSLGGTRTGQYF. V usage is TRBV7-8 and J usage is TRBJ2-7; D possibly corresponds to TRBD1 (7 bases). This CDR3 spans 14 amino acids. V lost 1 base and J lost 9, with 16 bases in between. The germline V gene has CDR1 SGHVS and CDR2 FQNEAQ.

The chain carries TRBV7-8 and TRBJ2-7; D gene ambiguous. This CDR3 comprises 12 residues. The V end was cut by 3 bases, the J end by 5 bases, with 8 bases between. Germline V CDR1 and CDR2: SGHVS, FQNEAQ. CDR3 residues: CASSFNSNEQYF. The CDR3, as DNA: TGTGCCAGCAGCTTTAACAGTAACGAGCAGTACTTC.

This chain uses TRBV5-1 with TRBJ2-2, with D unclear. The V end lost 4 bases, the J end lost 1 base, and 8 bases lay between the germline ends. This CDR3 is built from 14 residues. Germline-derived CDR1 and CDR2 are SGHRS and YFSETQ. CDR3 protein: CASSIKRNTGELFF. CDR3 nucleotide sequence: TGCGCCAGCAGCATCAAGCGGAACACCGGGGAGCTGTTTTTT.

The rearrangement joins TRBV7-2 to TRBJ1-2; 8 bases are a match to TRBD1. The V gene end was trimmed by 2 bases and the J gene end by 5 bases; junction bases not matched to a gene: 4. Germline V gene lookup returns CDR1 SGHTA and CDR2 FQGNSA. CDR3 length: 14 amino acids. CDR3 bases: TGTGCCAGCAGCTTAACGACAGGGGCTTATGGCTACACCTTC. Protein: CASSLTTGAYGYTF.

This chain connects TRBV5-1 to TRBJ2-5, with 8 bases that match TRBD2. This CDR3 has 15 residues. Germline CDR1 and CDR2: SGHRS and YFSETQ. The J segment lost 2 bases and the V segment lost 1 base, leaving 4 bases of the junction unmatched. The CDR3 nucleotides are TGCGCCAGCAGCTTGCAGCTAGCGGGTCAAGAGACCCAGTACTTC. Amino acid sequence: CASSLQLAGQETQYF.

The rearrangement links TRBV29-1 to TRBJ2-5; TRBD2 aligns across 9 bases. V lost 7 bases to trimming and J lost 7 bases; unmatched junction nucleotides: 10. CDR3 length: 13 residues. Germline V gene data show CDR1 as SQVTM and CDR2 as ANQGSEA. CDR3 amino acids: CSAWTSDMGTQYF. The CDR3 DNA reads TGCAGCGCTTGGACTAGCGATATGGGGACCCAGTACTTC.

The chain joins TRBV5-4 to TRBJ1-1; D is possibly TRBD1 (6 bases). V was shortened by 5 bases and J by 0 bases, with 17 bases between the two germline ends. From germline, CDR1 is SGHNT and CDR2 YYREEE (reference sequence). CDR3 length: 16 amino acids. Here the CDR3 DNA reads TGTGCCAGCAGGGGCGGGGGGGGCAAAATGAACACTGAAGCTTTCTTT. Translation: CASRGGGGKMNTEAFF.

The rearrangement links TRBV11-3 to TRBJ2-5; D might be TRBD1 (6 bases). This CDR3 contains 14 residues. The V end was cut by 5 bases, the J end by 1 base, with 11 bases between. CDR1 SGHNT and CDR2 YENEEA come from the germline V gene. The CDR3 nucleotides read TGTGCCAGCAGCGTCACAGGGTTCCAAGAGACCCAGTACTTC. This codes for CASSVTGFQETQYF.

The V and J genes are TRBV29-1 and TRBJ1-1; D unresolved. The CDR3 is 11 residues long. The ends were cut back, 8 bases at V and 0 bases at J, with 7 bases in the middle. Germline V gives CDR1 SQVTM, CDR2 ANQGSEA. The CDR3 region is CSIIMNTEAFF. The CDR3 nucleotides are TGCAGCATCATCATGAACACTGAAGCTTTCTTT.